This T cell receptor (beta chain) appears in the sequencing data of a study of blood T cell repertoires in COVID-19 (dated by TCRdb to the early 2020s). In terms of the full investigation: The collaborator samples originated in the United States, Italy and Spain and spanned the acute and convalescent phases of COVID-19. The prospective study material was composed of cDNA or gDNA derived from T cells, B-cell-depleted T cells, or PBMCs. The dataset comprised deeply sampled blood TCRbeta repertoires from subjects exposed to, actively infected with, or recovered from COVID-19. The repertoires were released in a freely available public database meant as a resource for research on the immune response to SARS-CoV-2. The samples were drawn from two sources: the first 160 participants of the ongoing ImmuneRACE study, and 1,254 subjects contributed by 6 global collaborators. Sample metadata almost always included a de-identified subject ID, COVID-19 status, age in years and sex. Where HLA class I and class II types were available, the types were taken from metadata supplied by the sample provider, not from assay-based typing. What the work shows at the level of the full study, not this receptor alone: How much clinical and demographic metadata was included differed by source and by participant, and the metadata was provided uncurated.

The CDR3 numbers 17 residues from cysteine through phenylalanine. CDR3 DNA is the only sequence kept; it has 51 bases, read in frame from the first base. Here V drops 0 bases and J drops 1 base, and the junction holds 7 bases not matched to any gene. Details on this clone: Its antigen specificity is not known. No base qualities exist here, and no much larger clone lies one base off it.

TCRbeta CDR3 regions were amplified from genomic DNA using the immunoSEQ Assay, a bias-controlled multiplex PCR. From the authors' description of their analysis: The number of nucleated cells in each sample was estimated from the amplification of reference gene primers within the assay. Sequence reads were collapsed and filtered to measure the absolute abundance of every unique TCRbeta CDR3 rearrangement. For each sample, productive Simpson clonality was calculated as the square root of Simpson's diversity index over productive rearrangements. TCRdb stores this immuneACCESS table with in-frame sequences only. Part of the clones is absent; in the studies checked, under half of the shortfall reflects unresolved V genes, and no reason is known for the rest. From that table come the V and J calls and clone size; the DNA was used to work out D and trimming. This sample gives about 190,000 clones in total; about 88% of them show up just once. Together, the top ten hold about 3.5% of the sample.

Enrolling through a virtual design, the prospective study's participants ranged in age from roughly 18 to 89 years and lived across 20 to 25 United States geographic areas. In the prospective study, participants were assigned to cohorts based on the clinical history participants reported in a screening survey and a study questionnaire. For ImmuneRACE Cohort 3, a participant was defined as recovered based on two consecutive negative NP/OP PCR tests, clearance by a healthcare professional, or resolution of symptoms. In the prospective study, mobile phlebotomists collected whole blood, serum and a nasopharyngeal or oropharyngeal swab from each participant. Participants in the prospective study had the option to provide additional blood draws and questionnaires over a roughly two-month period. Prospective study blood samples were shipped either frozen or at room temperature before DNA extraction.

The sample taken for sequencing was PBMCs or T cells enriched from blood (not recorded which). The sequence was obtained from a woman aged 25-40 years who had recovered from COVID-19. The chain couples TRBV5-3 to TRBJ2-1; TRBD2 fits 7 bases in the junction. TRBV5-3 is sorted into the ORF group, with uncertain function. The DNA sequence follows: TGTGCCAGAAGCTTGGTGACTAGCCAAGGATCCTACAATGAGCAGTTCTTC. Its protein reads: CARSLVTSQGSYNEQFF.